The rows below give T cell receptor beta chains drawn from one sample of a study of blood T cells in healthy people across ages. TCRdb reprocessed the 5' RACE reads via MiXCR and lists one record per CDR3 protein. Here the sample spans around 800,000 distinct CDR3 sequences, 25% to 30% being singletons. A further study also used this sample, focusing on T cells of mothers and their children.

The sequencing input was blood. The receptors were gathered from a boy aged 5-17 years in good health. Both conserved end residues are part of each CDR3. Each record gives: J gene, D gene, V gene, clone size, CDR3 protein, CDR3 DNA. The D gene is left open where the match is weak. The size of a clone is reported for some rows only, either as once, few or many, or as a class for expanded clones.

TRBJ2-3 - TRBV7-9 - CASSSPTGGLGDTQYF TGTGCCAGCAGCTCCCCGACAGGGGGACTAGGAGATACGCAGTATTTT
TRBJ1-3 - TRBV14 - CASSQGVGSGNTIYF TGTGCCAGCAGCCAGGGCGTGGGCTCTGGAAACACCATATATTTT
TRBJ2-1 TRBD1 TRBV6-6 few CASSNRQGVNNEQFF TGTGCCAGCAGTAATCGACAGGGGGTAAACAATGAGCAGTTCTTC
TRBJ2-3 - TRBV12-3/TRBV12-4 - CASSPNRDTITQYF TGTGCCAGCAGCCCTAACCGGGACACAATTACGCAGTATTTT
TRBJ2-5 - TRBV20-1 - CSANIGGGETQYF TGCAGTGCTAATATTGGAGGGGGGGAGACCCAGTACTTC
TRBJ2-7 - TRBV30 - CAWSSGSAYEQYF TGTGCCTGGAGTTCAGGGTCGGCCTACGAGCAGTACTTC
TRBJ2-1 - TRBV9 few CASSVVLAGTRNEQFF TGTGCCAGCAGCGTAGTTTTAGCAGGAACCCGCAATGAGCAGTTCTTC
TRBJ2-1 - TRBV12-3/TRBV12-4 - CASSPPQGMENEQFF TGTGCCAGCAGTCCCCCACAGGGAATGGAGAATGAGCAGTTCTTC
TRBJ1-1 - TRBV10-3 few CAISDSRDTEAFF TGTGCCATCAGTGACTCGAGGGACACTGAAGCTTTCTTT
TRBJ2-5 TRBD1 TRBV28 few CASKDRAAETQYF TGTGCCAGCAAAGACAGGGCGGCGGAGACCCAGTACTTC
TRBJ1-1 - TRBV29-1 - CSAPGWGETEAFF TGCAGCGCCCCAGGGTGGGGGGAGACTGAAGCTTTCTTT
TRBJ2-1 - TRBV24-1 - CATSDSSGNEQFF TGTGCCACCAGTGATTCCTCCGGGAATGAGCAGTTCTTC
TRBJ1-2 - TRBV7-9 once CASSLVVVGYTF TGTGCCAGCAGCTTAGTTGTGGTTGGCTACACCTTC
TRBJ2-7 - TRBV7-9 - CASSSGAVREQYF TGTGCCAGCAGCTCCGGGGCCGTTAGGGAACAGTACTTC
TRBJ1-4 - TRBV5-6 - CASRGRRTNEKLFF TGTGCCAGCAGGGGCAGGAGAACTAATGAAAAACTATTTTTT
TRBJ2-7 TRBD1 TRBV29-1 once CSVGWGQGAFEQYF TGCAGCGTCGGGTGGGGACAGGGGGCATTCGAGCAGTACTTC
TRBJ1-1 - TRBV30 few CAWSTGETEAFF TGTGCCTGGAGTACAGGCGAAACTGAAGCTTTCTTT
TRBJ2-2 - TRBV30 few CAWTGYDAGELFF TGTGCCTGGACGGGGTATGACGCCGGGGAGCTGTTTTTT
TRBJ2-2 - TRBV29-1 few CSVRLWGGNTGELFF TGCAGCGTCCGTCTTTGGGGCGGGAACACCGGGGAGCTGTTTTTT
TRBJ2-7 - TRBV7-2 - CASTYGGGYEQYF TGTGCCAGCACATATGGTGGGGGGTACGAGCAGTACTTC
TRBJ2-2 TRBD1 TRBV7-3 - CASSLTSQGASGELFF TGTGCCAGCAGCTTAACGTCCCAGGGGGCATCGGGGGAGCTGTTTTTT
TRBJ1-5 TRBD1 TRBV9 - CASSETGDRNQPQHF TGTGCCAGCAGCGAGACAGGGGATAGGAATCAGCCCCAGCATTTT
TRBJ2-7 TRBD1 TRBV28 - CASSLLPDRVAYEQYF TGTGCCAGCAGTTTGCTCCCGGACAGGGTTGCCTACGAGCAGTACTTC
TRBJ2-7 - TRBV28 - CASSSPGTQMNFYEQYF TGTGCCAGCAGTTCCCCCGGGACACAAATGAACTTCTACGAGCAGTACTTC
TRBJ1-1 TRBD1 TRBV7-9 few CASTFRDRGNTEAFF TGTGCCAGCACTTTCCGGGACAGGGGGAACACTGAAGCTTTCTTT
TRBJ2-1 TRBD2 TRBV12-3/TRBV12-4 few CASSFSGRNNEQFF TGTGCCAGCAGTTTCAGCGGGAGGAACAATGAGCAGTTCTTC
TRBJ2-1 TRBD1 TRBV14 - CASSQDLDRFYSEQFF TGTGCCAGCAGCCAAGACCTGGACAGGTTCTACAGTGAGCAGTTCTTC
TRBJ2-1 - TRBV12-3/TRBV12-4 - CASRLQGIASNEQFF TGTGCCAGCAGGCTACAGGGAATTGCATCAAATGAGCAGTTCTTC
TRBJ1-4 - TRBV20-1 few CSARGGSTNEKLFF TGCAGTGCTAGAGGCGGCTCAACTAATGAAAAACTGTTTTTT
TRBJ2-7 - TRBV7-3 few CASSVLPSSYEQYF TGTGCCAGCAGCGTCCTACCTAGCTCCTACGAGCAGTACTTC
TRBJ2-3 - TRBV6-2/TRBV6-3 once CASSHGAGTQYF TGTGCCAGCAGTCACGGGGCAGGTACGCAGTATTTT
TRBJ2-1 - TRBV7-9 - CASSLQGTHYNEQFF TGTGCCAGCAGCTTACAGGGGACCCACTACAATGAGCAGTTCTTC
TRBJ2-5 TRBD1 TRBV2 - CASSEDRGLGTQYF TGTGCCAGCAGTGAAGACAGGGGGCTGGGGACCCAGTACTTC
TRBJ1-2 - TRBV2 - CASSEEAGYGYTF TGTGCCAGCAGTGAAGAGGCGGGCTATGGCTACACCTTC
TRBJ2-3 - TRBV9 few CASSPPGVIDTQYF TGTGCCAGCAGCCCGCCGGGGGTAATAGATACGCAGTATTTT
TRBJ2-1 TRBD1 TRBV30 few CAWRSRDRGDEQFF TGTGCCTGGAGGTCCCGGGACAGGGGTGATGAGCAGTTCTTC
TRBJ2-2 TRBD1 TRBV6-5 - CASKTGANTGELFF TGTGCCAGCAAAACAGGGGCTAACACCGGGGAGCTGTTTTTT
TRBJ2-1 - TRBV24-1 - CATSGQGVYNEQFF TGTGCCACCAGTGGACAAGGGGTCTACAATGAGCAGTTCTTC
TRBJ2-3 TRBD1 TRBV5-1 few CASSLAQGVADTQYF TGCGCCAGCAGCTTGGCACAGGGGGTCGCAGATACGCAGTATTTT
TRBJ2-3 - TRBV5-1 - CASSPTDGLTDTQYF TGCGCCAGCAGCCCCACCGACGGATTGACAGATACGCAGTATTTT
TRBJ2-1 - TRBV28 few CASSFYPRGGRYNEQFF TGTGCCAGCAGTTTCTATCCGAGAGGGGGGAGATACAATGAGCAGTTCTTC
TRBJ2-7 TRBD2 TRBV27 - CASSRQGLAEGSRYEQYF TGTGCCAGCAGTCGCCAGGGACTAGCGGAGGGGAGTCGCTACGAGCAGTACTTC
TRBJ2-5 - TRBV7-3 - CASSTGQGRETQYF TGTGCCAGCAGTACCGGTCAGGGGCGGGAGACCCAGTACTTC